This T cell receptor (beta chain) was captured in a study of technical replicates of blood from a few donors. This CDR3 is built from 14 residues. CDR1 and CDR2 (germline): SGDLS, YYNGEE. The V end lost 0 bases, the J end lost 8 bases, and 9 bases lay between the germline ends. Sequencing was performed with immunoSEQ multiplex PCR; in TCRdb, only in-frame clones are kept and a portion is missing. The table records some 100,000 clones, 96% of them present only once. The chain employs TRBV9 and TRBJ1-6; no reliable D call. Sequencing used T cells isolated from PBMCs. The origin of this receptor is a human donor in good health. The CDR3, as DNA: TGTGCCAGCAGCGTAGACCCCACGGATTCACCCCTCCACTTT. This codes for CASSVDPTDSPLHF.